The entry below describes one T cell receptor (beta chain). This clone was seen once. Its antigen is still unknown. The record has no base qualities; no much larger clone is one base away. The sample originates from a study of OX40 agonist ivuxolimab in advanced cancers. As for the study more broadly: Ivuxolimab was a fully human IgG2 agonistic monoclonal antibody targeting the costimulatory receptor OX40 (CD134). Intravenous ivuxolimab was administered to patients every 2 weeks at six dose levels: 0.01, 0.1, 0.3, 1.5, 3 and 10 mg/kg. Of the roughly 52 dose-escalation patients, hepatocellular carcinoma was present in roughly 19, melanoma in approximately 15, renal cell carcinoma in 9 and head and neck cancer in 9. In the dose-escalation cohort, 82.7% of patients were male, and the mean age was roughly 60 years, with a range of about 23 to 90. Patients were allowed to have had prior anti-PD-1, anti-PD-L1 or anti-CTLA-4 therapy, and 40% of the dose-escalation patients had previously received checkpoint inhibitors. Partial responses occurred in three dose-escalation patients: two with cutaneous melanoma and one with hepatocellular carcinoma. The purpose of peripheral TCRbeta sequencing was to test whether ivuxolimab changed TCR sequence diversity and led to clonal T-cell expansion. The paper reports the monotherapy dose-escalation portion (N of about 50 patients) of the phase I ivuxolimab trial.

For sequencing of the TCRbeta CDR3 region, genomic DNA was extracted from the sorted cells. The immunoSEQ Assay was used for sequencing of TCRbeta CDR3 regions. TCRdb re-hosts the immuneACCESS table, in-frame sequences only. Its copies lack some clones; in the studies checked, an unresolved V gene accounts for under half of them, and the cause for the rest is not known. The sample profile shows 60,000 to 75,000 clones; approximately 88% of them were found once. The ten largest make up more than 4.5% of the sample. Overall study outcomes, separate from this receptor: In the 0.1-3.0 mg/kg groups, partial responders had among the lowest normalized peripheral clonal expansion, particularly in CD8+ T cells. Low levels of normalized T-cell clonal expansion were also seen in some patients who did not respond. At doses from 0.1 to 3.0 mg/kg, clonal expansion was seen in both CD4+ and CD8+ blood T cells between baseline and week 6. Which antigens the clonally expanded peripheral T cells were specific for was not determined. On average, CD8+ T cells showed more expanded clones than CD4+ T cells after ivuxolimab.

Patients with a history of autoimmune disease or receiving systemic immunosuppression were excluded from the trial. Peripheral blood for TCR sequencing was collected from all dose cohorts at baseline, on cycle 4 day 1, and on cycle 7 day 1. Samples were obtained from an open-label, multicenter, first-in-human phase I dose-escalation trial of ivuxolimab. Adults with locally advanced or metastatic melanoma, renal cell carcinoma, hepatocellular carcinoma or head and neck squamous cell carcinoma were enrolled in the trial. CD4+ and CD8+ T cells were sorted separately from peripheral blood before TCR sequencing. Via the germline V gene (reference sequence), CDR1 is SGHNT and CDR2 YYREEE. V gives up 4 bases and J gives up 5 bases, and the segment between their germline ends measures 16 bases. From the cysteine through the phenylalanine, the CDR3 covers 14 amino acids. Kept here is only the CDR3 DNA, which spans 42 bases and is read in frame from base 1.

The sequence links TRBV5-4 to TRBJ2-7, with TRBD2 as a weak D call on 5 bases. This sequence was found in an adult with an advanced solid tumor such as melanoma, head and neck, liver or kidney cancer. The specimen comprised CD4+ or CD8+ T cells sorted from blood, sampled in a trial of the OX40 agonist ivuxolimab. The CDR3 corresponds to CASSHRTLRHEQYF. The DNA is TGTGCCAGCAGCCATAGGACTCTCAGGCACGAGCAGTACTTC.